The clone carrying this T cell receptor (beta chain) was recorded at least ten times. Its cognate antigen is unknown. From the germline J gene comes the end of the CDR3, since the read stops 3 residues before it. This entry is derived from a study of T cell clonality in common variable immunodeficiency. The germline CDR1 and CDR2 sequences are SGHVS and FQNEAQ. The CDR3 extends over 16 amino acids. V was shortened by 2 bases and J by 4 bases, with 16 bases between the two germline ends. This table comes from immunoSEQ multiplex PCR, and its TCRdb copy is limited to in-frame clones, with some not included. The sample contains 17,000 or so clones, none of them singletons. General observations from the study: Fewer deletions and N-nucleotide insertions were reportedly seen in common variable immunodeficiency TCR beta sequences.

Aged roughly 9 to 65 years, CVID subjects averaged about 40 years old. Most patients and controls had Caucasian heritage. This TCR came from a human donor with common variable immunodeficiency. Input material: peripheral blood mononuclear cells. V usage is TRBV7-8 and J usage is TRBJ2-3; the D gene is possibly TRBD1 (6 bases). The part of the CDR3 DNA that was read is TGTGCCAGCAGCTTATTAGGCGGCAGGGGACCAGATACG. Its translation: CASSLLGGRGPDT. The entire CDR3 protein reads CASSLLGGRGPDTQYF.